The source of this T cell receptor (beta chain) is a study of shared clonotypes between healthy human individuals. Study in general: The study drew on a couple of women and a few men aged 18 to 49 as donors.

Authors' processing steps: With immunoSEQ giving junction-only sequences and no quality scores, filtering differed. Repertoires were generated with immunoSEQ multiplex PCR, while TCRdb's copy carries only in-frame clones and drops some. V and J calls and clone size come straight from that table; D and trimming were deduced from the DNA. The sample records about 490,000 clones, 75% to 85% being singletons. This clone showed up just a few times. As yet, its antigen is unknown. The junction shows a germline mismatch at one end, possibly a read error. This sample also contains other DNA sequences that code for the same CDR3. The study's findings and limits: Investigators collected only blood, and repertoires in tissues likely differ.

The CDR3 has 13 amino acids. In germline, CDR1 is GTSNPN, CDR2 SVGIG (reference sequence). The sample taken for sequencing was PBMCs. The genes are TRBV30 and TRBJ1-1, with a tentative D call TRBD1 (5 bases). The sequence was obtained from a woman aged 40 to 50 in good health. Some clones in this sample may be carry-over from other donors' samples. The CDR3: CAWSIDSGTEAFF. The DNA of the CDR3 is TGTGCCTGGAGTATAGACAGTGGGACTGAAGCCTTCTTT. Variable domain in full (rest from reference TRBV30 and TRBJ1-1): SQTIHQWPATLVQPVGSPLSLECTVEGTSNPNLYWYRQAAGRGLQLLFYSVGIGQISSEVPQNLSASRPQDRQFILSSKKLLLSDSGFYLCAWSIDSGTEAFFGQGTRLTVV.